This T cell receptor beta chain was sequenced during a study of early T cells in non-severe SARS-CoV-2 infection. Study-level background: Bulk RNA taken from unsorted whole blood was sequenced, leaving chains unpaired. Study-wide points: Sequences matched to VDJdb favored anti-spike CD8 responses, while private and CD4 specificities were missed.

With V trimmed by 5 bases and J by 12 bases, 9 bases remained unmatched. This CDR3 is 11 amino acids long. Germline values: CDR1 DFQATT, CDR2 SNEGSKA (reference sequence). This clonotype has a handful of counts. Its antigen remains unknown. Unique molecular identifiers were added to individual cDNA molecules. From the 5' RACE reads, TCRdb called clonotypes with MiXCR, one entry per CDR3 protein. The data hold 80,000 or so distinct CDR3 sequences, with roughly 12% observed a single time. The chain recombines TRBV20-1 with TRBJ2-7; TRBD1 matches at 8 bases. This receptor was taken from an adult who was a healthcare worker with PCR-confirmed SARS-CoV-2 infection or an uninfected control (not recorded which). The sequenced sample was whole blood. The CDR3, as DNA: TGCAGTGCTTTTGACAGGGGTGGCATGTACTTC. Amino acid sequence: CSAFDRGGMYF.